This T cell receptor beta chain comes out of a study of cytomegalovirus exposure and HLA in healthy donors. Generated by immunoSEQ multiplex PCR, the TCRdb table keeps only in-frame clones and is missing some. The sample lists roughly 150,000 clones, approximately 87% occurring once. The CDR3 covers 14 residues. Trimming left V 8 bases short and J 4 bases short, with 17 bases between. Germline V gene sequence: CDR1 SNHLY, CDR2 FYNNEI. Sequences were obtained from PBMCs. This receptor was identified in a woman aged 25-40 years in good health and CMV-seronegative. The chain couples TRBV2 to TRBJ1-2; D might be TRBD1 (6 bases). The CDR3, as DNA: TGTGCCAGCGGACCCGACAGGTCCGGCTATGGCTACACCTTC. This encodes CASGPDRSGYGYTF.